Here is one TCR beta chain with its context. Since no conserved phenylalanine or tryptophan closes the CDR3, a read error is the likely cause. This record comes from a study of glioma-infiltrating T cells. Looked up from germline, CDR1 is MNHNY and CDR2 is SVGAGI (reference sequence). The V gene lost 4 bases and the J gene lost 8 bases, with 11 bases spanning the gap. The CDR3 totals 13 residues. TCR alpha and beta CDR3 regions were amplified from RNA using iRepertoire nested multiplex PCR. One entry per CDR3 protein results from TCRdb running MiXCR on the multiplex PCR reads. This sample has roughly 100,000 distinct CDR3 sequences; roughly 40% occur once, and the top ten carry approximately 38%.

This receptor was identified in a human donor with low-grade glioma or glioblastoma, undergoing nonglioma brain surgery, or in good health (not recorded which). J is TRBJ1-4 and V is TRBV6-6, with a tentative D call TRBD1 (6 bases). The specimen sequenced was glioma tissue, nonneoplastic brain tissue, or PBMCs (not recorded which). This CDR3 is CASSSDRWEKLFS. CDR3 nucleotide sequence: TGTGCCAGCAGTTCGGACAGATGGGAAAAACTGTTTTCT.